The next 10 T cell receptor beta chains were all read from a single sample in a study of CD8+ T cells in alopecia areata. In each case, RNA was isolated and then reverse transcribed into cDNA as the sequencing template. Generated by immunoSEQ multiplex PCR, the TCRdb table keeps only in-frame clones and is missing some. The table records approximately 200,000 clones, about three fifths of them present only once. Noted treatment: oral pan-JAK inhibitor, 5-10 mg twice daily. The source material was CD4+ T cells sorted from blood, sampled at week 4, from a patient treated with tofacitinib. These receptors all stem from a human donor with alopecia areata.

V usage is TRBV9 and J usage is TRBJ2-5; TRBD1 is a possible D gene (6 bases). V was clipped by 6 bases and J by 14 bases, with 11 bases between them. Germline assignment: CDR1 SGDLS and CDR2 YYNGEE. This CDR3 comprises 9 residues. CDR3 loop: CASKDSLYF. CDR3 nucleotide sequence: TGTGCCAGCAAGGACAGCCTATACTTC. The complete variable domain, with remaining parts taken from reference TRBV9 and TRBJ2-5, reads DSGVTQTPKHLITATGQRVTLRCSPRSGDLSVYWYQQSLDQGLQFLIQYYNGEERAKGNILERFSAQQFPDLHSELNLSSLELGDSALYFCASKDSLYFGPGTRLLVL.

This clone was recorded a few times. The gene calls are TRBV30 and TRBJ2-3, with 8 bases matching TRBD1. The CDR3 is 15 amino acids. The V and J ends lost 8 bases and 0 bases, in that order; junction bases with no gene match: 10. CDR1 is GTSNPN, CDR2 SVGIG, per germline (reference sequence). DNA of the CDR3: TGTGCCCGGACAGGGCAGGGGGACAGCACAGATACGCAGTATTTT. Its translation is CARTGQGDSTDTQYF.

This clone was counted only a few times. The chain joins TRBV29-1 to TRBJ1-1; D possibly corresponds to TRBD1 (5 bases). The V end lost 7 bases, the J end lost 5 bases, and 20 bases lay between the germline ends. The CDR3 totals 14 residues. CDR1 SQVTM and CDR2 ANQGSEA come from the germline V gene. CDR3 loop: CSAGRRTEMTEAFF. CDR3 nucleotides: TGCAGCGCAGGGCGGAGGACTGAGATGACTGAAGCTTTCTTT.

The sample holds a few counts of this clone. The chain has TRBV25-1 and TRBJ2-2; D unclear. CDR1 MGHDK and CDR2 SYGVNS come from the germline V gene. Trimming stripped 3 bases from V and 0 bases from J, with 8 bases between. This CDR3 region has 15 residues. The CDR3 loop is CASSEGSANTGELFF. DNA of the CDR3: TGTGCCAGCAGTGAGGGGTCGGCGAACACCGGGGAGCTGTTTTTT.

This clone occurred a few times. The chain has TRBV5-4 and TRBJ1-1, with unresolved D. Trimming took off 0 bases at V and 11 bases at J, with 14 bases between the two ends. Per germline, CDR1 SGHNT and CDR2 YYREEE (reference sequence). CDR3 length: 13 residues. CDR3 in amino acids: CASSLVEPPEAFF. The CDR3 DNA is TGTGCCAGCAGCTTGGTGGAACCCCCCGAGGCTTTCTTT.

This clone turned up a few times. The V and J genes are TRBV6-5 and TRBJ2-5, with TRBD2 as a possible D gene (5 bases). Trimming cost V 6 bases and J 7 bases, with 12 bases left between them. The CDR3 sequence is 12 residues long. Germline-derived CDR1 and CDR2 are MNHEY and SVGAGI. CDR3 DNA: TGTGCCAGCAGAGATCCACTAGGGACCCAGTACTTC. Its translation is CASRDPLGTQYF.

CDR3 in amino acids: CASSQPGLRVWEQYF. DNA of the CDR3: TGCGCCAGCAGCCAACCGGGACTTCGGGTGTGGGAGCAGTACTTC. V and J are TRBV4-1 and TRBJ2-5; tentative D call: TRBD2 (6 bases). The V and J ends lost 2 bases and 11 bases respectively, with 21 bases between them. The V gene's germline CDR1 is MGHRA and CDR2 YSYEKL. The CDR3 totals 15 residues.

V usage is TRBV29-1 and J usage is TRBJ2-3; D remains unclear. Trimming pared 0 bases from V and 1 base from J, leaving 5 bases between. Germline CDR1 is SQVTM and CDR2 is ANQGSEA. The CDR3 contains 13 residues. CDR3 region: CSVEELGTDTQYF. For the CDR3, the DNA is TGCAGCGTTGAAGAGTTAGGCACAGATACGCAGTATTTT.

The rearrangement uses TRBV29-1 and TRBJ1-4, with 7 positions matching TRBD1. The V segment lost 4 bases and the J segment 3 bases; nucleotides outside the gene matches: 2. The CDR3 is made up of 13 amino acids. The germline V gene has CDR1 SQVTM and CDR2 ANQGSEA. The CDR3 nucleotides are TGCAGCGTTGCAGGGACAGCTAATGAAAAACTGTTTTTT. Amino acid sequence: CSVAGTANEKLFF.

The chain couples TRBV7-2 to TRBJ2-4, with D tentatively TRBD1 or TRBD2 (7 bases each). The germline CDR1 and CDR2 sequences are SGHTA and FQGNSA. This CDR3 comprises 17 residues. The V gene lost 4 bases and the J gene lost 0 bases, with 16 bases spanning the gap. CDR3: CASSSPGGGIAKNIQYF. CDR3 DNA: TGTGCCAGCAGCTCCCCAGGGGGGGGGATAGCCAAAAACATTCAGTACTTC.